The next 14 T cell receptor beta chains were all read from a single sample in a study of post-analysis software for immune sequencing data (dated by TCRdb to 2014 to 2015). Findings and caveats that apply to the study as a whole: Significantly higher frequencies in patients than in controls were found for about 5 TRBV segments, including TRBV5-6, TRBV5-1 and TRBV20-1.

For these TCRs, the target antigens are not known. The method behind the library was PCR. The data were produced on an Illumina HiSeq 2500. To reduce PCR and sequencing biases, unique molecular identifiers were built into the TCR beta cDNA libraries. The public sequencing data were trimmed at Q25 with fastp and processed into clonotypes with MiXCR by TCRdb, which kept only in-frame beta chains. Rows are unified per CDR3 protein, each entry keeping the most common DNA and genes. The sample table contains roughly 540,000 distinct CDR3 sequences; only one count was recorded for 34% of them. The ten largest clones take up less than 6% of the sample. Sequenced material: blood. These TCRs come from a girl between 2 and 17 years old with multiple sclerosis.

J is TRBJ1-4 and V is TRBV6-5; 11 bases are a match to TRBD1. The trim removed 0 bases at V and 5 bases at J, leaving 8 bases unmatched. The CDR3 consists of 18 residues. Germline-derived CDR1 and CDR2 are MNHEY and SVGAGI. CDR3 loop: CASSYSGQGEANNEKLFF. The CDR3 DNA is TGTGCCAGCAGTTACTCGGGACAGGGGGAGGCCAACAATGAAAAACTGTTTTTT.

The chain joins TRBV6-6 to TRBJ1-2; 8 bases fit TRBD1. The CDR3 sequence is 14 residues long. The ends lost 7 bases at V and 8 bases at J; junction bases unmatched: 12. Germline CDR1 MNHNY, CDR2 SVGAGI (reference sequence). The CDR3 loop reads CASIRDRSFWGYTF. The DNA for the CDR3 is TGTGCCAGCATTCGGGACAGGTCTTTTTGGGGCTACACCTTC.

This clonotype was recorded a few times. This chain links TRBV28 with TRBJ1-5; 9 bases are shared with TRBD1. The CDR3 is made up of 14 amino acids. The germline gives CDR1 MDHEN, CDR2 SYDVKM. The V gene end was trimmed by 6 bases and the J gene end by 6 bases; junction bases not matched to a gene: 6. Here the CDR3 reads CASRQGAGGQPQHF. CDR3 bases: TGTGCCAGCAGACAGGGGGCGGGGGGTCAGCCCCAGCATTTT.

V gene TRBV28 combines with J gene TRBJ2-4; D remains ambiguous. V lost 5 bases to trimming and J lost 0 bases, with 5 bases between them. Germline V gene sequence: CDR1 MDHEN, CDR2 SYDVKM. This CDR3 has 13 residues. The chain's CDR3 is CASSAIAKNIQYF. The CDR3 DNA reads TGTGCCAGCAGTGCGATAGCCAAAAACATTCAGTACTTC. Drawing the rest from reference TRBV28 and TRBJ2-4, the complete variable domain is DVKVTQSSRYLVKRTGEKVFLECVQDMDHENMFWYRQDPGLGLRLIYFSYDVKMKEKGDIPEGYSVSREKKERFSLILESASTNQTSMYLCASSAIAKNIQYFGAGTRLSVL.

Many counts were recorded for this clonotype. The chain employs TRBV12-3 or TRBV12-4 and TRBJ1-4, with no clear D. CDR3 size: 13 residues. The V and J ends lost 6 bases and 5 bases respectively, with 10 bases between them. CDR3 nucleotides: TGTGCCAGCAGCGGACTGAGGAATGAAAAACTGTTTTTT. Its protein is CASSGLRNEKLFF.

The gene calls are TRBV2 and TRBJ1-4, with 10 bases lining up with TRBD1. This CDR3 comprises 15 residues. Germline CDR1 reads SNHLY; CDR2 reads FYNNEI. Losses at the gene ends were 3 bases for V and 8 bases for J; bases not matched to a gene: 6. DNA for the CDR3: TGTGCCAGCAGTGATCTGGGGACAGGGGAGGAAAAACTGTTTTTT. Translation gives CASSDLGTGEEKLFF. The complete variable domain, with remaining parts taken from reference TRBV2 and TRBJ1-4, reads EPEVTQTPSHQVTQMGQEVILRCVPISNHLYFYWYRQILGQKVEFLVSFYNNEISEKSEIFDDQFSVERPDGSNFTLKIRSTKLEDSAMYFCASSDLGTGEEKLFFGSGTQLSVL.

This clonotype was seen a handful of times. The J gene is TRBJ1-2, the V gene TRBV29-1; no clear D. The CDR3 has 12 amino acids. V lost 1 base, J lost 7 bases, and 10 bases lay in between. Germline V gene sequence: CDR1 SQVTM, CDR2 ANQGSEA. The CDR3, as DNA: TGCAGCGTTGAAGCGGGAGGGTTTGGCTACACCTTC. Translation gives CSVEAGGFGYTF.

This clonotype was detected only a few times. The V and J genes are TRBV7-9 and TRBJ2-5, with no clear D. This CDR3 contains 13 residues. The V end lost 7 bases, the J end lost 6 bases, and 15 bases lay between the germline ends. Germline V gene data show CDR1 as SEHNR and CDR2 as FQNEAQ (reference sequence). The CDR3: CASTRGLEKTQYF. CDR3 in DNA: TGTGCCAGCACCCGTGGGCTGGAGAAGACCCAGTACTTC.

In its sample, this clonotype was seen once. The chain couples TRBV20-1 to TRBJ2-2, with 7 bases fitting TRBD1. The CDR3 loop spans 13 amino acids. The V segment lost 3 bases and the J segment 7 bases; nucleotides outside the gene matches: 5. Per germline, CDR1 DFQATT and CDR2 SNEGSKA (reference sequence). DNA for the CDR3: TGCAGTGCTAGCTTTGGGGACAGCGGGGAGCTGTTTTTT. Residues: CSASFGDSGELFF.

This clonotype has a handful of counts. The V gene is TRBV7-8, the J gene TRBJ2-1; D call uncertain. Germline V gene sequence: CDR1 SGHVS, CDR2 FQNEAQ. The CDR3 has 15 amino acids. The V gene lost 1 base and the J gene lost 0 bases, with 7 bases spanning the gap. This CDR3 is CASSLDRLSYNEQFF. The CDR3 DNA follows: TGTGCCAGCAGCTTAGACAGACTCTCCTACAATGAGCAGTTCTTC.

V and J are TRBV11-2 and TRBJ2-1; D assignment may be TRBD1 or TRBD2 (6 bases each). The CDR3 has 13 amino acids. Germline V CDR1 and CDR2: SGHAT, FQNNGV. The V end was cut by 5 bases, the J end by 9 bases, with 14 bases between. CDR3 sequence (DNA): TGTGCCAGCAGCGGTCGGGGGCCGGGTGAGCAGTTCTTC. Translated: CASSGRGPGEQFF.

The V gene is TRBV20-1, the J gene TRBJ2-1, with 9 bases that match TRBD2. The CDR3 covers 14 residues. Germline CDR1 is DFQATT and CDR2 is SNEGSKA (reference sequence). V lost 6 bases, J lost 2 bases, and 5 bases stayed unmatched. DNA of the CDR3: TGCAGTGCCGAGACTAGCGGAGCCTACAATGAGCAGTTCTTC. Its protein is CSAETSGAYNEQFF.

There are a few counts of this clonotype. The chain recombines TRBV4-1 with TRBJ1-4, with D uncertain. The germline V gene encodes CDR1 MGHRA and CDR2 YSYEKL. Trimming stripped 2 bases from V and 6 bases from J, with 10 bases between. This CDR3 comprises 14 residues. The CDR3 region is CASSQPGRDEKLFF. CDR3 in DNA: TGCGCCAGCAGCCAACCGGGAAGGGATGAAAAACTGTTTTTT.

This rearrangement joins TRBV12-3 or TRBV12-4 to TRBJ2-3, with D hard to call. This CDR3 has 14 amino acids. V was trimmed by 6 bases and J by 6 bases, leaving 16 bases between them. The CDR3 loop is CASRVKGYIDTQYF. CDR3 nucleotides: TGTGCCAGCAGGGTAAAAGGGTACATCGATACGCAGTATTTT.